A selection of T cell receptor beta chains follows, all from one sample in a study of cytomegalovirus exposure and HLA in healthy donors. The method was immunoSEQ multiplex PCR; TCRdb's version includes in-frame clones alone and lacks a portion of them. Here the sample spans around 80,000 clones, roughly 94% being singletons. The sample taken for sequencing was PBMCs. These receptors were collected from a woman between 18 and 29 years old in good health and CMV-seronegative. Each CDR3 is given with its conserved first and last residue. A D gene is named only where the DNA matches it firmly. Clone size is given for some rows only: seen once, a few or many times, or a class if the clone is expanded.

j_gene: TRBJ1-1; abundance: .; d_gene: .; v_gene: TRBV7-8; CDR3nt: TGTGCCAGCAGCGCCGGACAGATGAACACTGAAGCTTTCTTT; CDR3aa: CASSAGQMNTEAFF
j_gene: TRBJ1-4; abundance: .; d_gene: .; v_gene: TRBV6-1; CDR3nt: TGTGCCAGCAGCCACCCCCGGGGGGAAAAACTGTTTTTT; CDR3aa: CASSHPRGEKLFF
j_gene: TRBJ2-7; abundance: .; d_gene: .; v_gene: TRBV6-5; CDR3nt: TGTGCCAGCAGTTACGATAGCACCTACTACGAGCAGTACTTC; CDR3aa: CASSYDSTYYEQYF
j_gene: TRBJ2-7; abundance: .; d_gene: .; v_gene: TRBV27; CDR3nt: TGTGCCAGCATGCAGGGGAATTTGTGGGGGACCTACGAGCAGTACTTC; CDR3aa: CASMQGNLWGTYEQYF
j_gene: TRBJ2-1; abundance: .; d_gene: .; v_gene: TRBV7-9; CDR3nt: TGTGCCAGCAGCTCCGGACTGGGCAACTACAATGAGCAGTTCTTC; CDR3aa: CASSSGLGNYNEQFF
j_gene: TRBJ1-2; abundance: .; d_gene: .; v_gene: TRBV4-3; CDR3nt: TGCGCCAGCAGCCAAGGACCAGGAGGCTATGGCTACACCTTC; CDR3aa: CASSQGPGGYGYTF
j_gene: TRBJ1-2; abundance: .; d_gene: .; v_gene: TRBV10-1; CDR3nt: TGCGCCAGCAGCCCTGGACATCTACTTGGGTATGGCTACACCTTC; CDR3aa: CASSPGHLLGYGYTF
j_gene: TRBJ2-1; abundance: .; d_gene: TRBD2; v_gene: TRBV7-8; CDR3nt: TGTGCCAGCAGCACTAGCGGGGCCACCTACAATGAGCAGTTCTTC; CDR3aa: CASSTSGATYNEQFF
j_gene: TRBJ1-3; abundance: .; d_gene: TRBD1; v_gene: TRBV25-1; CDR3nt: TGTGCCAGCAGTGCGGGACAGACGATTTCTTCGAACACCATATATTTT; CDR3aa: CASSAGQTISSNTIYF
j_gene: TRBJ2-2; abundance: .; d_gene: TRBD1; v_gene: TRBV2; CDR3nt: TGTGCCAGCAGAAAAGACAGGGCGAGGGCCGGGGAGCTGTTTTTT; CDR3aa: CASRKDRARAGELFF
j_gene: TRBJ2-5; abundance: .; d_gene: .; v_gene: TRBV21-1; CDR3nt: TGTGCCAGCAGCAAAGACCAGCGGGAGCACCAAGAGACCCAGTACTTC; CDR3aa: CASSKDQREHQETQYF
j_gene: TRBJ1-3; abundance: .; d_gene: .; v_gene: TRBV5-4; CDR3nt: TGTGCCAGCAGCTTGGATAGTGGCTCTGGAAACACCATATATTTT; CDR3aa: CASSLDSGSGNTIYF
j_gene: TRBJ2-3; abundance: once; d_gene: .; v_gene: TRBV7-6; CDR3nt: TGTGCCAGCAGCCCCCACTTAGATACGCAGTATTTT; CDR3aa: CASSPHLDTQYF
j_gene: TRBJ2-7; abundance: .; d_gene: TRBD1; v_gene: TRBV11-3; CDR3nt: TGTGCCAGCAGCCGGGGGACAGGGGTGTCCTACGAGCAGTACTTC; CDR3aa: CASSRGTGVSYEQYF
j_gene: TRBJ1-5; abundance: .; d_gene: .; v_gene: TRBV15; CDR3nt: TGTGCCACCAGCAGAGATCAGCAGCCCCAGCATTTT; CDR3aa: CATSRDQQPQHF
j_gene: TRBJ1-1; abundance: .; d_gene: TRBD1; v_gene: TRBV6-5; CDR3nt: TGTGCCAGCAGTTACAGGGGGCTGGTCACTGAAGCTTTCTTT; CDR3aa: CASSYRGLVTEAFF
j_gene: TRBJ2-7; abundance: .; d_gene: TRBD1; v_gene: TRBV15; CDR3nt: TGTGCCACCAGCAAACTCCCGGGACAGGGGATATACGAGCAGTACTTC; CDR3aa: CATSKLPGQGIYEQYF
j_gene: TRBJ2-2; abundance: .; d_gene: .; v_gene: TRBV27; CDR3nt: TGTGCCAGCACAAGGGACACCGACACCGGGGAGCTGTTTTTT; CDR3aa: CASTRDTDTGELFF
j_gene: TRBJ1-3; abundance: .; d_gene: .; v_gene: TRBV14; CDR3nt: TGTGCCAGCAGCCAATTATCCCTGGGAGCTGGAAACACCATATATTTT; CDR3aa: CASSQLSLGAGNTIYF
j_gene: TRBJ1-2; abundance: .; d_gene: .; v_gene: TRBV6-1; CDR3nt: TGTGCCAGCAGCCCCCACTCTTATGGCTACACCTTC; CDR3aa: CASSPHSYGYTF
j_gene: TRBJ1-5; abundance: .; d_gene: .; v_gene: TRBV2; CDR3nt: TGTGCCAGCAGTGTACAGTTTAGCAATCAGCCCCAGCATTTT; CDR3aa: CASSVQFSNQPQHF
j_gene: TRBJ2-7; abundance: .; d_gene: .; v_gene: TRBV5-6; CDR3nt: TGTGCCAGCAGCGAGGGACTGTCCTACGAGCAGTACTTC; CDR3aa: CASSEGLSYEQYF
j_gene: TRBJ1-2; abundance: .; d_gene: .; v_gene: TRBV10-3; CDR3nt: TGTGCCATCAATCAGGGCTATGGCTACACCTTC; CDR3aa: CAINQGYGYTF
j_gene: TRBJ2-1; abundance: .; d_gene: TRBD2; v_gene: TRBV14; CDR3nt: TGTGCCAGCAGCCGGATGACGGGTATAGCGGGGGGAGCTTATGAGCAGTTCTTC; CDR3aa: CASSRMTGIAGGAYEQFF